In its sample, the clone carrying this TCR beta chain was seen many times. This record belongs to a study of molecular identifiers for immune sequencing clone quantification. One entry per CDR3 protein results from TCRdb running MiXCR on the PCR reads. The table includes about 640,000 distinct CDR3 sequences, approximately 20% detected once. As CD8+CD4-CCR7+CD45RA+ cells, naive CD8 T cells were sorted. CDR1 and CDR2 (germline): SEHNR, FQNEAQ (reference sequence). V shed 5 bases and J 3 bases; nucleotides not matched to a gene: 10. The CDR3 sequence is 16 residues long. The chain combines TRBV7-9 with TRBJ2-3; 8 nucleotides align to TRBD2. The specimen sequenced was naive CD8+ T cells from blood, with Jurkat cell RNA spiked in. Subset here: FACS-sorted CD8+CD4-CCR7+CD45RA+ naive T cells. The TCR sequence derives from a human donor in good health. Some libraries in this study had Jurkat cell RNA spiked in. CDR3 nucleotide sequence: TGTGCCAGCAGCATGTCAAGCGGGGGCCTAACAGATACGCAGTATTTT. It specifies CASSMSSGGLTDTQYF.